This is a list of T cell receptor beta chains from one sample in a study of cytomegalovirus exposure and HLA in healthy donors. Method: immunoSEQ multiplex PCR; TCRdb's copy keeps in-frame clones and lacks some. This sample yields 250,000 to 350,000 clones, of which approximately 90% are seen a single time; over 1% belongs to the top ten. The sequenced sample consisted of PBMCs. These receptors all come from a woman aged 30 to 39 in good health and CMV-seropositive. Both conserved end residues are part of each CDR3. The order of the fields is D gene, clone size, V gene, J gene, CDR3 DNA, CDR3 protein. The D gene is left open where the match is weak. Clone size is not always given. Where it is, it says once, few, many or a class for expanded clones.

.	.	TRBV29-1	TRBJ2-7	TGCAGCGTCGCCCTGGAAGGGCGGGTGGCCACCTTCCACGAGCAGTACTTC	CSVALEGRVATFHEQYF
TRBD1	.	TRBV4-2	TRBJ1-1	TGTGCCAGCAGCCAAGTTGCGGGGACAGGGGGCTACACTGAAGCTTTCTTT	CASSQVAGTGGYTEAFF
TRBD1	.	TRBV28	TRBJ2-7	TGTGCCAGCAGTTTACCCGGACAGGGGTTGCACGAGCAGTACTTC	CASSLPGQGLHEQYF
.	.	TRBV9	TRBJ2-1	TGTGCCAGCAGCGTCCAAGGGGACAATGAGCAGTTCTTC	CASSVQGDNEQFF
.	few	TRBV29-1	TRBJ1-2	TGCAGCGTTGAAGGCAGGGGTAATGGCTACACCTTC	CSVEGRGNGYTF
TRBD1	.	TRBV4-3	TRBJ2-7	TGCGCCAGCAGCCAACAGACAGGGAGCTCCTACGAGCAGTACTTC	CASSQQTGSSYEQYF
.	.	TRBV27	TRBJ1-2	TGTGCCAGCAGTTCCCTCCCCGGGGCGCAATACTATGGCTACACCTTC	CASSSLPGAQYYGYTF
TRBD1	.	TRBV19	TRBJ2-2	TGTGCCAGTAGTACTAACAGGGGTAACGGGGAGCTGTTTTTT	CASSTNRGNGELFF
TRBD1	.	TRBV9	TRBJ1-6	TGTGCCAGCAGCGTATCAGGGGGTTCGGGTTCACCCCTCCACTTT	CASSVSGGSGSPLHF
.	few	TRBV18	TRBJ2-2	TGTGCCAGCTCACCTTTAGCCTCGAACACCGGGGAGCTGTTTTTT	CASSPLASNTGELFF
.	.	TRBV25-1	TRBJ1-6	TGTGCCAGCAGTGTATGGATCCTCCGGGACAAGCATTCACCCCTCCACTTT	CASSVWILRDKHSPLHF
.	.	TRBV2	TRBJ1-2	TGTGCCAGCAGTGAAGCCTCTAGTATCTATGGCTACACCTTC	CASSEASSIYGYTF
TRBD1	.	TRBV5-6	TRBJ1-2	TGTGCCAGCAGCCCGGGACAGGGCTGGGGAGGCTACACCTTC	CASSPGQGWGGYTF
TRBD1	.	TRBV7-2	TRBJ2-6	TGTGCCAGCAGCTTTCGATTGCAGGGGGCGACTGGGGCCAACGTCCTGACTTTC	CASSFRLQGATGANVLTF
.	.	TRBV7-9	TRBJ2-7	TGTGCCAGCAGCGAATCCGGGACGCCCAAAGATGAGCAGTACTTC	CASSESGTPKDEQYF
.	.	TRBV28	TRBJ2-2	TGTGCCGTCAGGGGCGGGGAGCTGTTTTTT	CAVRGGELFF
TRBD1	.	TRBV5-5	TRBJ1-2	TGTGCCAGCAGCTACGGGACAGAGGGACTCTATGGCTACACCTTC	CASSYGTEGLYGYTF
.	.	TRBV28	TRBJ1-4	TGTGCCAGCAGACAAACAGGGATAGTAGTTGAAAAACTGTTTTTT	CASRQTGIVVEKLFF
TRBD2	.	TRBV2	TRBJ2-7	TGTGCCAGCAGAAGGGAGGGAACCTACGAGCAGTACTTC	CASRREGTYEQYF
.	.	TRBV2	TRBJ2-3	TGTGCCAGCGGACGTGATGGAGATACGCAGTATTTT	CASGRDGDTQYF
TRBD1	once	TRBV7-9	TRBJ1-3	TGTGCCAGCAGCCCCAGGACAGGGTTTGGAAACACCATATATTTT	CASSPRTGFGNTIYF
.	.	TRBV7-3	TRBJ2-7	TGTGCCAGCAGCTTAAATGGCGGACCCTACGAGCAGTACTTC	CASSLNGGPYEQYF
.	few	TRBV28	TRBJ1-1	TGTGCCAGCGCGAGAGGGACTGAAGCTTTCTTT	CASARGTEAFF
.	.	TRBV6-1	TRBJ1-5	TGTGCCAGCAGTGAAGAGACAGGTGGCAATCAGCCCCAGCATTTT	CASSEETGGNQPQHF
.	once	TRBV5-4	TRBJ2-5	TGTGCCAGCAGCTTTACGGCGGGAGAGACCCAGTACTTC	CASSFTAGETQYF
.	.	TRBV7-9	TRBJ1-1	TGTGCCAGCAGCCCTCAGGGGATGGACACTGAAGCTTTCTTT	CASSPQGMDTEAFF
.	.	TRBV7-9	TRBJ1-2	TGTGCCAGCAGCTCAGAAAACTATGGCTACACCTTC	CASSSENYGYTF
.	.	TRBV28	TRBJ1-3	TGTGCCAGCAGTTTCGGAGGGAGTGGAAACACCATATATTTT	CASSFGGSGNTIYF
.	.	TRBV10-3	TRBJ2-7	TGTGCCATCAGTGAGGTCGGGGCCGAGCAGTACTTC	CAISEVGAEQYF
.	.	TRBV4-1	TRBJ2-1	TGCGCCAGCAGCCCCCCTTTTCGGGGGAAGAATGAGCAGTTCTTC	CASSPPFRGKNEQFF
.	.	TRBV4-3	TRBJ2-7	TGCGCCAGCAGCCAAGGGGGTGCCTACGAGCAGTACTTC	CASSQGGAYEQYF
TRBD1	.	TRBV25-1	TRBJ1-5	TGTGCCAGCAGTGAATGGGGACAGGATAGCAATCAGCCCCAGCATTTT	CASSEWGQDSNQPQHF
.	.	TRBV4-1	TRBJ2-1	TGCGCCAGCAGCCAAGGGGCATTACGGGGGAGCTCCTACAATGAGCAGTTCTTC	CASSQGALRGSSYNEQFF
TRBD2	.	TRBV29-1	TRBJ2-7	TGCAGCTGCGGGAGGACCAATTACGAGCAGTACTTC	CSCGRTNYEQYF
TRBD2	.	TRBV19	TRBJ2-2	TGTGCCAGCAAGTATGGGTCTAGCGGGGGCACCGGGGAGCTGTTTTTT	CASKYGSSGGTGELFF
.	.	TRBV25-1	TRBJ2-3	TGTGCCAGCAGTCCTTTACCCACAGATACGCAGTATTTT	CASSPLPTDTQYF
.	.	TRBV11-2	TRBJ2-3	TGTGCCAGCAGTCCATTTTGGGCTCAAAGGGGCACAGATACGCAGTATTTT	CASSPFWAQRGTDTQYF
.	.	TRBV4-3	TRBJ1-2	TGCGCCAGCACCCGAACGGATACTACCTATGGCTACACCTTC	CASTRTDTTYGYTF
TRBD1	.	TRBV4-2	TRBJ1-5	TGTGCCAGCAGCCGACGGTCCGGGACAGGGGACCAGCCCCAGCATTTT	CASSRRSGTGDQPQHF
TRBD2	.	TRBV15	TRBJ2-5	TGTGCCACCAGCAGAGAAAGGGAGGGATGGCAAGAGACCCAGTACTTC	CATSREREGWQETQYF
.	once	TRBV6-5	TRBJ2-1	TGTGCCAGCAGTTACGCGGCAGGGAGCTCCTACAATGAGCAGTTCTTC	CASSYAAGSSYNEQFF
.	.	TRBV4-3	TRBJ1-1	TGCGCCAGCAGCCCGACCGTAACCTCTTTTGAAGCTTTCTTT	CASSPTVTSFEAFF
.	.	TRBV30	TRBJ1-4	TGTGCCTGGAGTTTCGGGGGGCTTAATGAAAAACTGTTTTTT	CAWSFGGLNEKLFF
TRBD1	.	TRBV27	TRBJ1-2	TGTGCCAGCAGTCCACCGGGACAGGGATTCTATGGCTACACCTTC	CASSPPGQGFYGYTF
.	few	TRBV7-9	TRBJ1-1	TGTGCCAGCAGCTTACGCGGAGGGGAATCTTTCTTT	CASSLRGGESFF
.	.	TRBV7-9	TRBJ2-7	TGTGCCAGCAGTTCAATTGCCTACGAGCAGTACTTC	CASSSIAYEQYF
.	.	TRBV2	TRBJ2-5	TGTGCCAGCAACTTACTCGGGACGGCCGGCGGGGAGACCCAGTACTTC	CASNLLGTAGGETQYF
.	.	TRBV7-8	TRBJ2-7	TGTGCCAGCAGCTTATTTCCTGTCGAGCAGTACTTC	CASSLFPVEQYF
.	once	TRBV7-2	TRBJ1-6	TGTGCCAGCAGCCCGGGTAATTCACCCCTCCACTTT	CASSPGNSPLHF
.	.	TRBV4-1	TRBJ1-2	TGCGCCAGCAGCCAAGCAGCCGGGGGCTTACGCTATGGCTACACCTTC	CASSQAAGGLRYGYTF
TRBD1	.	TRBV11-2	TRBJ1-4	TGTGCCAGCAGCTGGGACAGGGGGTTTGGGGGTAATGAAAAACTGTTTTTT	CASSWDRGFGGNEKLFF
.	.	TRBV5-4	TRBJ2-7	TGTGCCAGCAGCAAGGGGCAGGGAGTCTACGAGCAGTACTTC	CASSKGQGVYEQYF